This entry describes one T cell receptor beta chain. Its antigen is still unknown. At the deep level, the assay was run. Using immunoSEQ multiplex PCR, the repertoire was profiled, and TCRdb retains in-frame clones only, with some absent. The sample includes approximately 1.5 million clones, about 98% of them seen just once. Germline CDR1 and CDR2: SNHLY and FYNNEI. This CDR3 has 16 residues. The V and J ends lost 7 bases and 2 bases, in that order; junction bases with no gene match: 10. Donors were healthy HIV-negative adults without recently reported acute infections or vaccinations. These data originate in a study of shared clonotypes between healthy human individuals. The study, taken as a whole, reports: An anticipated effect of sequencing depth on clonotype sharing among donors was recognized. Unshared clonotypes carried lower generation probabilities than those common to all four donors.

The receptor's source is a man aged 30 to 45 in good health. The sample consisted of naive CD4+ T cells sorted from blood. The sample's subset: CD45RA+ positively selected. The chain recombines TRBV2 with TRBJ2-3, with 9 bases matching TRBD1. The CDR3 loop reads CASIRPDRGVTDTQYF. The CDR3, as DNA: TGTGCCAGCATTAGACCGGACAGGGGCGTCACAGATACGCAGTATTTT.